This TCR beta chain was recovered during a study of OX40 agonist ivuxolimab in advanced cancers. Libraries were prepared by immunoSEQ multiplex PCR; TCRdb keeps only in-frame clonotypes and omits some of them. The sample consists of 75,000 to 100,000 clones, approximately 91% of them appearing once. The CDR3 extends over 17 amino acids. Germline V CDR1 and CDR2: SGHRS, YFSETQ. Trimming removed 0 bases at V and 7 bases at J, with 22 bases between. The chain couples TRBV5-1 to TRBJ1-2, with TRBD1 as a possible D gene (5 bases). The sequence derives from an adult with an advanced solid tumor such as melanoma, head and neck, liver or kidney cancer. Sequences were derived from CD4+ or CD8+ T cells sorted from blood, sampled in a trial of the OX40 agonist ivuxolimab. The chain's CDR3 is CASSLDQRQTGLGGYTF. In DNA, the CDR3 is TGCGCCAGCAGCTTGGACCAAAGACAGACCGGTCTTGGTGGCTACACCTTC. Complete variable domain (other parts from reference TRBV5-1 and TRBJ1-2): KAGVTQTPRYLIKTRGQQVTLSCSPISGHRSVSWYQQTPGQGLQFLFEYFSETQRNKGNFPGRFSGRQFSNSRSEMNVSTLELGDSALYLCASSLDQRQTGLGGYTFGSGTRLTVV.